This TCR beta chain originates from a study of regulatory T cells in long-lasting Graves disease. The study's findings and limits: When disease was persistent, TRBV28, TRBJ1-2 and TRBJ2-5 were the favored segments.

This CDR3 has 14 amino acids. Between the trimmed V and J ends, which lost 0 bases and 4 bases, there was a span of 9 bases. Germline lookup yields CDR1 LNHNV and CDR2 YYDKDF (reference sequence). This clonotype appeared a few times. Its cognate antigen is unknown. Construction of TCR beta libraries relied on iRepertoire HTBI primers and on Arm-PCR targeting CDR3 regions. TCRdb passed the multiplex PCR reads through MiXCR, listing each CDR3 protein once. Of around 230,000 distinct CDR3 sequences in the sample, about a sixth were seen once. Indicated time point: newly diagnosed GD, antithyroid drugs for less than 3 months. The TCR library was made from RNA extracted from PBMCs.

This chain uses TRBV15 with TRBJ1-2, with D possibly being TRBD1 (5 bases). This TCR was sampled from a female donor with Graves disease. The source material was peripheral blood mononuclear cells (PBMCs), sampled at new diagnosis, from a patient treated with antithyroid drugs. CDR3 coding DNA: TGTGCCACCAGCAGAGACGCGACAGCCTATGGCTACACCTTC. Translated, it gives CATSRDATAYGYTF.